Detailed here is one T cell receptor (beta chain). Assay used: immunoSEQ multiplex PCR; TCRdb lists only in-frame clones, some missing. The table records approximately 250,000 clones, 65% to 70% of them present only once. Germline V gene sequence: CDR1 KGHSH, CDR2 LQKENI. J gave up 2 bases and V 0 bases, and 2 bases lay outside the gene matches. This CDR3 is built from 17 residues. This entry is derived from a study of shared clonotypes between healthy human individuals. Across the whole study: Contributing individuals were a couple of females and three males aged 18 to 49.

The origin of this receptor is a young man in good health. The V gene is TRBV18, the J gene TRBJ2-3; 13 bases are shared with TRBD2. Sequencing input: memory CD4+ T cells sorted from blood. Subset described: CD45RA-negative fraction. The chain's CDR3 is CASSPPGTSGTTDTQYF. CDR3 DNA sequence: TGTGCCAGCTCACCACCCGGGACTAGCGGGACCACAGATACGCAGTATTTT.